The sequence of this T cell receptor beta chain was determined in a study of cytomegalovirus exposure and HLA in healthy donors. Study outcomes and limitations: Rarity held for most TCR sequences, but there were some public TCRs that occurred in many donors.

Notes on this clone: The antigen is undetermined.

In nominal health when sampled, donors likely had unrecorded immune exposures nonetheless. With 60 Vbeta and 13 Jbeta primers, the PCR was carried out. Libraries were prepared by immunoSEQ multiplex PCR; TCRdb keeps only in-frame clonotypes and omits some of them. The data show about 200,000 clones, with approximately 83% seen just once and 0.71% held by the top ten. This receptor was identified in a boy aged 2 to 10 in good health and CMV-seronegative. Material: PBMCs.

DNA of the CDR3: TGCAGCGTTGAAACGCAGGGGGCTAGCACTGAAGCTTTCTTT. Its translation is CSVETQGASTEAFF. The chain recombines TRBV29-1 with TRBJ1-1, with TRBD1 identical over 8 bases. This CDR3 is built from 14 residues. Looked up from germline, CDR1 is SQVTM and CDR2 is ANQGSEA. The trim removed 2 bases at V and 4 bases at J, leaving 6 bases unmatched.